This TCR beta chain was identified during a study of T cells in Graves' hyperthyroidism and ophthalmopathy. Study-wide background: Peripheral blood specimens were obtained at initial diagnosis, prior to any treatment.

This clonotype occurred many times. The CDR3 is 17 amino acids. Template material for amplifying TCR beta CDR3 regions consisted of RNA transcripts. Primed by the HTBI set, a first-round RT-PCR was run on the TCR CDR3. TCRdb reprocessed the multiplex PCR reads via MiXCR and lists one record per CDR3 protein. The sample consists of fewer than 250,000 distinct CDR3 sequences, about a sixth of them appearing once. Uncontrolled infection, other autoimmune disease, pregnancy or lactation led to exclusion. The material sequenced was blood. The TCR sequence derives from a woman under 30 with Graves' ophthalmopathy. The chain couples TRBV3-2 to TRBJ1-5. TRBV3-2 is a pseudogene segment. The CDR3 region is CASSQLVRKYSNQPQHF. The CDR3 DNA reads as TGTGCCAGCAGCCAATTGGTCAGAAAATATAGCAATCAGCCCCAGCATTTT.